Described below is a single T cell receptor beta chain sequence and its context. Only in-frame clones appear in the TCRdb table, and some are missing; sequencing was by immunoSEQ multiplex PCR. The profile shows around 130,000 clones, 87% of them singletons. With 0 bases clipped from V and 4 bases from J, the junction kept 2 bases outside the gene matches. CDR3 size: 14 residues. CDR1 and CDR2 (germline): MNHEY, SVGAGI. The sample comes from a study of blood T cell repertoires in COVID-19. This chain joins TRBV6-5 and TRBJ2-5, with 7 nucleotides matching TRBD1. Sequencing used peripheral blood. The sequence was collected from a woman aged 45-65 years with acute or convalescent COVID-19. The CDR3 sequence: CASSYSYRGETQYF. CDR3 DNA sequence: TGTGCCAGCAGTTACTCGTACAGGGGAGAGACCCAGTACTTC.